One and the same sample provided the 17 T cell receptor beta chains below, sequenced in a study of blood T cell repertoires in COVID-19 (dated by TCRdb to the early 2020s). The method was the immunoSEQ multiplex PCR assay. As stored in TCRdb, this immuneACCESS dataset retains in-frame rearrangements with V and J assigned. A fraction of the clones does not appear; measured against another copy, unresolved V genes explain less than half of the discrepancy, and the remainder lacks a known reason. This sample holds about 77,000 clones; more than 80% were observed only once. The top ten hold under 5% of the sample. The sample consisted of peripheral blood. The receptors derive from a woman in her 70s with acute or convalescent COVID-19.

The chain has TRBV5-6 and TRBJ1-2, with unresolved D. Trimming shortened V by 2 bases and J by 8 bases, and 13 bases separated the two germline ends. Germline V gene sequence: CDR1 SGHDT, CDR2 YYEEEE. The CDR3 contains 13 residues. CDR3 sequence (DNA): TGTGCCAGCAGCTTTCGCCGGGTCCGAGGCTACACCTTC. Amino acids: CASSFRRVRGYTF.

The count of this clone is one. This chain uses TRBV7-2 with TRBJ2-2; D is undetermined. Trimming took 4 bases from V and 0 from J, leaving 12 bases between them. CDR1 is SGHTA, CDR2 FQGNSA, per germline. This CDR3 is 16 amino acids long. The CDR3 loop reads CASSSTRHSNTGELFF. The CDR3 DNA sequence: TGTGCCAGCAGCTCCACAAGACACTCGAACACCGGGGAGCTGTTTTTT.

V usage is TRBV7-3 and J usage is TRBJ2-5, with D possibly matching TRBD2 (6 bases). The CDR3 consists of 14 residues. The ends were cut back, 4 bases at V and 5 bases at J, with 14 bases in the middle. Per germline, CDR1 SGHTA and CDR2 FQGTGA. In DNA form, the CDR3 reads TGTGCCAGCAGCTACGACGGAGGGGTGGAGACCCAGTACTTC. Amino acid sequence: CASSYDGGVETQYF.

The CDR3 DNA reads as TGTGCCAGTAGTATAGTAGCGACTAGCGGGGGGCCCTTGGGGGACAATGAGCAGTTCTTC. This codes for CASSIVATSGGPLGDNEQFF. This chain connects TRBV19 to TRBJ2-1, with 13 bases fitting TRBD2. Germline V gene sequence: CDR1 LNHDA, CDR2 SQIVND (reference sequence). Trimming removed 1 base from V and 5 bases from J; junction bases left unmatched: 14. This CDR3 contains 20 residues.

A single count supports this clone. The chain is built from TRBV19 and TRBJ2-2, with a tentative D call TRBD2 (5 bases). Trimming pared 3 bases from V and 6 bases from J, leaving 17 bases between. Germline V gene lookup returns CDR1 LNHDA and CDR2 SQIVND (reference sequence). The CDR3 is 16 amino acids. CDR3 protein: CASSMERRVRSGELFF. The CDR3 DNA is TGTGCCAGTAGTATGGAGCGGCGAGTAAGGTCCGGGGAGCTGTTTTTT.

The V gene is TRBV27, the J gene TRBJ1-1; the D is unclear. V lost 4 bases and J 5 bases, leaving 14 bases between the germline ends. The CDR3 totals 14 residues. Germline V CDR1 and CDR2: MNHEY, SMNVEV (reference sequence). This CDR3 reads CASSYGSTRTEAFF. CDR3 coding DNA: TGTGCCAGCAGTTACGGGAGCACTCGAACTGAAGCTTTCTTT.

The chain has TRBV13 and TRBJ1-1; TRBD1 matches 7 bases. There are 12 residues in the CDR3. Germline CDR1 and CDR2: PRHDT and FYEKMQ (reference sequence). V shed 6 bases, J shed 8 bases, and the junction held 6 bases outside the gene matches. The DNA for the CDR3 is TGTGCCAGCAGGTCAGGGGGAGGCGAAGCTTTCTTT. Its translation is CASRSGGGEAFF. The full variable domain, its missing parts supplied by reference TRBV13 and TRBJ1-1, is AAGVIQSPRHLIKEKRETATLKCYPIPRHDTVYWYQQGPGQDPQFLISFYEKMQSDKGSIPDRFSAQQFSDYHSELNMSSLELGDSALYFCASRSGGGEAFFGQGTRLTVV.

The chain has TRBV29-1 and TRBJ1-2, with 10 bases matching TRBD1. This CDR3 spans 12 amino acids. The ends lost 6 bases at V and 8 bases at J; junction bases unmatched: 6. Germline CDR1 is SQVTM and CDR2 is ANQGSEA. As DNA, the CDR3 is TGCAGCGTGGGGACAGGGGTAGGGGGCTACACCTTC. Amino acid sequence: CSVGTGVGGYTF.

The rearrangement links TRBV4-3 to TRBJ2-3, with TRBD2 identical over 9 bases. Germline V gives CDR1 LGHNA, CDR2 YSLEER. Trimming cost V 1 base and J 6 bases; bases outside gene matches: 14. The CDR3 length is 18 residues. This chain's CDR3 is CASSQGYGGGGAGDTQYF. The CDR3 DNA reads as TGCGCCAGCAGCCAAGGGTATGGCGGCGGGGGGGCCGGTGATACGCAGTATTTT.

This rearrangement joins TRBV6-4 to TRBJ1-2, with 10 positions matching TRBD1. The germline V gene encodes CDR1 MRHNA and CDR2 SNTAGT. V lost 6 bases, J lost 9 bases, and 13 bases stayed unmatched. The CDR3 has 15 amino acids. The CDR3 sequence: CASSAASGTGESYTF. The CDR3 DNA follows: TGTGCCAGCAGCGCGGCATCCGGGACAGGGGAAAGCTACACCTTC.

The sample holds one count of this clone. The chain uses TRBV4-3 and TRBJ2-1, with 8 nucleotides matching TRBD1. Germline CDR1 LGHNA, CDR2 YSLEER. The CDR3 contains 15 residues. V lost 4 bases and J lost 0; bases outside the gene matches: 2. CDR3 region: CASSPTGGSYNEQFF. DNA for the CDR3: TGCGCCAGCAGCCCAACAGGGGGCTCCTACAATGAGCAGTTCTTC.

This clone was seen more than once but under ten times. The rearrangement links TRBV5-4 to TRBJ1-6, with D unresolved. V lost 0 bases and J lost 5, with 9 bases in between. The CDR3 contains 15 residues. Germline CDR1 SGHNT, CDR2 YYREEE (reference sequence). The CDR3 DNA is TGTGCCAGCAGCTTGGTGGCTGTACATAATTCACCCCTCCACTTT. Translation gives CASSLVAVHNSPLHF.

This clone was seen more than once but under ten times. The chain joins TRBV3-1 (or the pseudogene TRBV3-2) to TRBJ2-1; 9 nucleotides align to TRBD1. The CDR3 totals 15 residues. V dropped 5 bases and J dropped 2; count of bases not matched to a gene: 4. The germline CDR1 and CDR2 sequences are LGHDT and YNNKEL (reference sequence). The CDR3 nucleotides are TGTGCCAGCAGCAGGACAGGGGTGCCCTACAATGAGCAGTTCTTC. This encodes CASSRTGVPYNEQFF.

The chain is built from TRBV11-3 and TRBJ1-1, with 8 bases identical to TRBD1. Germline CDR1 is SGHNT and CDR2 is YENEEA. This CDR3 has 15 amino acids. Trimming removed 4 bases from V and 0 bases from J; junction bases left unmatched: 4. CDR3 nucleotides: TGTGCCAGCAGCTCACGACAGGGGATGAACACTGAAGCTTTCTTT. This translates into CASSSRQGMNTEAFF.

This clone has a handful of counts. The chain links TRBV6-1 to TRBJ1-1; 7 nucleotides line up with TRBD1. Germline CDR1 is MNHNS and CDR2 is SASEGT. This CDR3 region has 17 residues. The V segment lost 4 bases and the J segment 1 base; nucleotides outside the gene matches: 12. CDR3 protein: CASSAPQGFYQNTEAFF. The CDR3 DNA reads TGTGCCAGCAGTGCACCACAGGGGTTCTACCAGAACACTGAAGCTTTCTTT.

This chain connects TRBV4-1 to TRBJ2-7, with TRBD2 identical over 7 bases. The V gene's germline CDR1 is MGHRA and CDR2 YSYEKL. The V and J ends lost 0 bases and 2 bases, in that order; junction bases with no gene match: 4. The CDR3 runs to 15 residues. In DNA form, the CDR3 reads TGCGCCAGCAGCCAAGATTCGGGGGGAACCTACGAGCAGTACTTC. As protein: CASSQDSGGTYEQYF.

This clone showed up just a few times. J is TRBJ2-3 and V is TRBV20-1, with 9 positions matching TRBD2. CDR3 length: 15 amino acids. Germline V gives CDR1 DFQATT, CDR2 SNEGSKA (reference sequence). The junction had 8 bases not matched to a gene; V was cut back by 3 bases and J by 4 bases. CDR3 protein: CSASESAGGPDTQYF. CDR3 coding DNA: TGCAGTGCTAGTGAATCTGCGGGGGGGCCAGATACGCAGTATTTT.